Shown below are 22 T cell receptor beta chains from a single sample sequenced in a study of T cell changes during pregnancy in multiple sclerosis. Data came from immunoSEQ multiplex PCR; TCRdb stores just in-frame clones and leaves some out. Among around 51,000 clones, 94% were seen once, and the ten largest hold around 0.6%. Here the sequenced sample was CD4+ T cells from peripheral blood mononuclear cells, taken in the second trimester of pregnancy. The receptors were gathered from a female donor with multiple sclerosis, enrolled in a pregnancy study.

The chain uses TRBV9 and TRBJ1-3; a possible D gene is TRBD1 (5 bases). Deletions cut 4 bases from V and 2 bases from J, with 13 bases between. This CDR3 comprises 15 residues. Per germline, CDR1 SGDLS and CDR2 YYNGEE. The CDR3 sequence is CASSSDAGAGNTIYF. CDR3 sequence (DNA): TGTGCCAGCAGCTCCGATGCGGGGGCTGGAAACACCATATATTTT.

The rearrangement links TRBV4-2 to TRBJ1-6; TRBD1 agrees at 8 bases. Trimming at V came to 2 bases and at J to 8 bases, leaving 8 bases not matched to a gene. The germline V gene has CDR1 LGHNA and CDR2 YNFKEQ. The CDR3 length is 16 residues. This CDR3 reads CASSQFRGQGDSPLHF. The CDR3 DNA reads TGTGCCAGCAGCCAATTTCGAGGACAGGGTGATTCACCCCTCCACTTT.

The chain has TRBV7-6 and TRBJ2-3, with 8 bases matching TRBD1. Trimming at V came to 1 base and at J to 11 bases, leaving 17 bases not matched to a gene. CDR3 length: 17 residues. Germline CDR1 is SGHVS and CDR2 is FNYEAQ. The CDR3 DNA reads TGTGCCAGCAGCTTAGTGAGTGGGACAGGCCCTGTAGGGGGGCAGTATTTT. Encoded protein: CASSLVSGTGPVGGQYF.

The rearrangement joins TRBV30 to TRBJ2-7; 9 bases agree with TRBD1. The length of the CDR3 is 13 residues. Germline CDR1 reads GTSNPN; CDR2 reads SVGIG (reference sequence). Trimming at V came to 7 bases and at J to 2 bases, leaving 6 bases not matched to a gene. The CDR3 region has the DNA TGTGCCTTTGCGACAGGGGGAACCTACGAGCAGTACTTC. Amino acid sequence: CAFATGGTYEQYF.

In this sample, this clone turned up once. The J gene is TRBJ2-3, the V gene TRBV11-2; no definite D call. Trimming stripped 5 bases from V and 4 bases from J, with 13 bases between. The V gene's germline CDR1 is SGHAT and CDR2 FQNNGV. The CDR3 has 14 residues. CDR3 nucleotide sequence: TGTGCCAGCAGCCTAAGAATTAGCCCAGATACGCAGTATTTT. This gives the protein CASSLRISPDTQYF.

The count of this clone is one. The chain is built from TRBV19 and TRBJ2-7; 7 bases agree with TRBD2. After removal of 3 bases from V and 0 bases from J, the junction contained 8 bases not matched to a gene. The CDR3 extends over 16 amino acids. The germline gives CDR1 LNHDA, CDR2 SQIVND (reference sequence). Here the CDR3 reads CASSISTSVSSYEQYF. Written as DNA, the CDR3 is TGTGCCAGTAGTATTTCTACTAGCGTTAGCTCCTACGAGCAGTACTTC.

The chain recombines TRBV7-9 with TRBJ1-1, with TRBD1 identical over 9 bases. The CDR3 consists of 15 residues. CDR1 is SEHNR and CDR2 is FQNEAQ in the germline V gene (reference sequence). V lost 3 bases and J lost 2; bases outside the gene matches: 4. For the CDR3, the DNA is TGTGCCAGCAGCTTGGACAGGGGATTTAACACTGAAGCTTTCTTT. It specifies CASSLDRGFNTEAFF. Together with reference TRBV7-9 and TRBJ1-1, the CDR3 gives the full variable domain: DTGVSQNPRHKITKRGQNVTFRCDPISEHNRLYWYRQTLGQGPEFLTYFQNEAQLEKSRLLSDRFSAERPKGSFSTLEIQRTEQGDSAMYLCASSLDRGFNTEAFFGQGTRLTVV.

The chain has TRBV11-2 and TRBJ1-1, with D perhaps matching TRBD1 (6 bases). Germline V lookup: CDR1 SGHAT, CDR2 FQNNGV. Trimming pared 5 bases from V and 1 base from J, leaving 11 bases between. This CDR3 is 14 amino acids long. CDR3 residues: CASSPGVWNTEAFF. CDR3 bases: TGTGCCAGCAGCCCAGGGGTTTGGAACACTGAAGCTTTCTTT.

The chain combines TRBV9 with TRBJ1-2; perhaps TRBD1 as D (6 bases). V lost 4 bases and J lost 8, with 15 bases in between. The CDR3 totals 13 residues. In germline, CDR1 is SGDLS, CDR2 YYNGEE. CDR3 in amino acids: CASSPGAARGYTF. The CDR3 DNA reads TGTGCCAGCAGCCCAGGGGCAGCAAGAGGCTACACCTTC.

The CDR3 loop is CASSQVGTGAKNIQYF. Written as DNA, the CDR3 is TGTGCCAGCAGCCAAGTGGGGACTGGCGCCAAAAACATTCAGTACTTC. V usage is TRBV4-2 and J usage is TRBJ2-4, with D possibly being TRBD2 (6 bases). V was pared by 1 base and J by 1 base, with 11 bases between. The CDR3 runs to 16 residues. CDR1 LGHNA and CDR2 YNFKEQ come from the germline V gene.

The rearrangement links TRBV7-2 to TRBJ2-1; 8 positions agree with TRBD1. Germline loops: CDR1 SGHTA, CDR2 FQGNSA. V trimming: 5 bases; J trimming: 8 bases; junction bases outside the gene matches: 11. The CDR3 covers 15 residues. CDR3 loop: CASSPDRVQYDEQFF. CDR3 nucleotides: TGTGCCAGCAGCCCGGACAGGGTTCAGTACGATGAGCAGTTCTTC.

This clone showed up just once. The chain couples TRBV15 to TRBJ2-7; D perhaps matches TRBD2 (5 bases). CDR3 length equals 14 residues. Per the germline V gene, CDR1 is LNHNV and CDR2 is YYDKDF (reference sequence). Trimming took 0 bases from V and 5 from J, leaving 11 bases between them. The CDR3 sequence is CATSRDFVGDEQYF. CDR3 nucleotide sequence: TGTGCCACCAGCAGAGATTTTGTCGGGGACGAGCAGTACTTC. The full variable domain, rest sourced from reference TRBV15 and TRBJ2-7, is DAMVIQNPRYQVTQFGKPVTLSCSQTLNHNVMYWYQQKSSQAPKLLFHYYDKDFNNEADTPDNFQSRRPNTSFCFLDIRSPGLGDTAMYLCATSRDFVGDEQYFGPGTRLTVT.

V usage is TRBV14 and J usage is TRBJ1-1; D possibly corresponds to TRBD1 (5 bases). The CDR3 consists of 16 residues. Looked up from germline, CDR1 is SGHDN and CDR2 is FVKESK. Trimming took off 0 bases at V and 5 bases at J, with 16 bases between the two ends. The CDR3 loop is CASSQEFAPRGTEAFF. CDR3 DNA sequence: TGTGCCAGCAGCCAAGAATTCGCCCCCCGGGGGACTGAAGCTTTCTTT.

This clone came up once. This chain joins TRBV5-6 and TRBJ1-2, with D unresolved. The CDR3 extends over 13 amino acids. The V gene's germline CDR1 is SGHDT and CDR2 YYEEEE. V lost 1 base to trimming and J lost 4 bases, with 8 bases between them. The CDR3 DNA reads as TGTGCCAGCAGCTTGTCGGAGAGCTATGGCTACACCTTC. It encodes CASSLSESYGYTF.

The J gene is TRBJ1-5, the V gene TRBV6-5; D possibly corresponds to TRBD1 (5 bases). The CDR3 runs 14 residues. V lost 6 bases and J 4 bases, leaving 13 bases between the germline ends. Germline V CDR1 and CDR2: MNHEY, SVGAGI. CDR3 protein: CASSPGTENQPQHF. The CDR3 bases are TGTGCCAGCAGCCCCGGGACTGAGAATCAGCCCCAGCATTTT.

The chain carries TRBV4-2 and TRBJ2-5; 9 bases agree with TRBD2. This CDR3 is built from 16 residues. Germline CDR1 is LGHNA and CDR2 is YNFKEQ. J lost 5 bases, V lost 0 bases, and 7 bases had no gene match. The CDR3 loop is CASSQDGAGGVETQYF. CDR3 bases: TGTGCCAGCAGCCAAGACGGCGCGGGGGGGGTGGAGACCCAGTACTTC.

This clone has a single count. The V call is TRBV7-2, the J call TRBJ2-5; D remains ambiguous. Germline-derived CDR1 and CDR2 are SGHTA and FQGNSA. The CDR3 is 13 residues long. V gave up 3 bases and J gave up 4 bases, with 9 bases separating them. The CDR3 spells CASSLRLRETQYF. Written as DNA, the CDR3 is TGTGCCAGCAGCTTGAGGTTGAGAGAGACCCAGTACTTC.

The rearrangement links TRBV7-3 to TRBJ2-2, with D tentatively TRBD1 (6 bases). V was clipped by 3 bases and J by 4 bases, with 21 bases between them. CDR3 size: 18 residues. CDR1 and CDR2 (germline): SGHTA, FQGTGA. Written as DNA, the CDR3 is TGTGCCAGCAGCTTTAACAGGGTGAATTGGCAGAGCACCGGGGAGCTGTTTTTT. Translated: CASSFNRVNWQSTGELFF. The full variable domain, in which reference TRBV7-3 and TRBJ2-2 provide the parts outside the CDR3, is GAGVSQTPSNKVTEKGKYVELRCDPISGHTALYWYRQSLGQGPEFLIYFQGTGAADDSGLPNDRFFAVRPEGSVSTLKIQRTERGDSAVYLCASSFNRVNWQSTGELFFGEGSRLTVL.

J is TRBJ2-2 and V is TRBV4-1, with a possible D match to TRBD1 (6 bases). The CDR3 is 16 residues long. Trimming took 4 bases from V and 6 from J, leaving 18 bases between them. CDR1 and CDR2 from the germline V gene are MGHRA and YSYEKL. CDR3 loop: CASSPLGALGPGELFF. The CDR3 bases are TGCGCCAGCAGCCCCTTGGGGGCCCTTGGACCCGGGGAGCTGTTTTTT.

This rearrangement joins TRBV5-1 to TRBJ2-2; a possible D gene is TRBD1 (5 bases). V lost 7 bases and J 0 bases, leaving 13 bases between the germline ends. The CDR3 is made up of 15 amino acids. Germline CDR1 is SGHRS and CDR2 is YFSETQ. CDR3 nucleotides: TGCGCCAGCTCAGCCGCGACAGCGAACACCGGGGAGCTGTTTTTT. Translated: CASSAATANTGELFF.

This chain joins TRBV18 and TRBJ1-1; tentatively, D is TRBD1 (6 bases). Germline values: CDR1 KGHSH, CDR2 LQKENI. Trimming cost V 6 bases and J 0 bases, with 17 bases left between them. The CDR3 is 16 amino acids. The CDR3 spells CASSPGVRGMNTEAFF. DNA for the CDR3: TGTGCCAGCTCCCCAGGGGTTAGGGGGATGAACACTGAAGCTTTCTTT.

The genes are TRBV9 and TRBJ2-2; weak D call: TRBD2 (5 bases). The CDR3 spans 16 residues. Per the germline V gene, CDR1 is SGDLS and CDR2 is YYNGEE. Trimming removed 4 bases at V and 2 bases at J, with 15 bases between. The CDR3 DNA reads TGTGCCAGCAGCCTAGGGATGGGGAGAAACACCGGGGAGCTGTTTTTT. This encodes CASSLGMGRNTGELFF.